This T cell receptor (beta chain) was profiled in a study of blood T cell repertoires in COVID-19. Looking at the study overall: The United States, Italy and Spain supplied acute and convalescent COVID-19 samples. T cells, B-cell-depleted T cells, or PBMCs supplied cDNA or gDNA.

Germline values: CDR1 SGHTA, CDR2 FQGNSA. The J segment lost 2 bases and the V segment lost 1 base, leaving 14 bases of the junction unmatched. CDR3 length: 19 amino acids. Original analysis: Amplified reference gene primers provided the basis for estimating nucleated cell counts. TCRdb keeps only in-frame clones here, not all; method: immunoSEQ multiplex PCR. D and trimming come from the DNA, and the V and J calls and clone size come from that table. The sample gives about 270,000 clones, roughly nine tenths of which show up once; approximately 9.8% is in the top ten. Input material: peripheral blood. The TCR comes from a man in his forties who had recovered from COVID-19. V and J are TRBV7-2 and TRBJ2-7, with 10 bases aligning to TRBD2. The CDR3 bases are TGTGCCAGCAGCTTAGTGACCTCCGGAGGGAGCGGGAGGGCCTACGAGCAGTACTTC. Its translation: CASSLVTSGGSGRAYEQYF.